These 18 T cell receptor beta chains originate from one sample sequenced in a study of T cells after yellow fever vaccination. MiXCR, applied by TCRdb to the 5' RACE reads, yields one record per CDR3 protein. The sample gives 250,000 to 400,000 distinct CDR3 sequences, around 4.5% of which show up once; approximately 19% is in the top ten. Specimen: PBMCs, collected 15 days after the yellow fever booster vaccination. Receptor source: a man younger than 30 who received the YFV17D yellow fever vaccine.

The CDR3 region is CASSFDGTIYF. The CDR3 region has the DNA TGTGCCAGCAGCTTTGATGGGACCATATATTTT. The rearrangement uses TRBV7-9 and TRBJ1-3; D is ambiguous. This CDR3 spans 11 amino acids. Trimming left V 3 bases short and J 10 bases short, with 7 bases between. Germline V gene lookup returns CDR1 SEHNR and CDR2 FQNEAQ (reference sequence).

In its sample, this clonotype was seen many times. This CDR3 reads CSASPGQGTDTQYF. The CDR3 region has the DNA TGCAGTGCCTCACCGGGACAGGGCACAGATACGCAGTATTTT. V usage is TRBV20-1 and J usage is TRBJ2-3; 8 nucleotides agree with TRBD1. CDR3 length: 14 residues. The V segment lost 6 bases and the J segment 1 base; nucleotides outside the gene matches: 6. Germline CDR1 reads DFQATT; CDR2 reads SNEGSKA (reference sequence).

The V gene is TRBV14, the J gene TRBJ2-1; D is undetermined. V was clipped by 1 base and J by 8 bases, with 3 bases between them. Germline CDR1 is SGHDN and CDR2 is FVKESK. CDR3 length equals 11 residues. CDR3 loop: CASSQVYEQFF. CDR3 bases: TGTGCCAGCAGCCAAGTCTATGAGCAGTTCTTC.

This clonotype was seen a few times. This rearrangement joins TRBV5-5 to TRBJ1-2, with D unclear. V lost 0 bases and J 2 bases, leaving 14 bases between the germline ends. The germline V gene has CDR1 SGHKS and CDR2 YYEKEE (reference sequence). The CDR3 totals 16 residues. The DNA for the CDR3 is TGTGCCAGCAGCTTGGGCTGGGTCTACGGAAACTATGGCTACACCTTC. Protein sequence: CASSLGWVYGNYGYTF.

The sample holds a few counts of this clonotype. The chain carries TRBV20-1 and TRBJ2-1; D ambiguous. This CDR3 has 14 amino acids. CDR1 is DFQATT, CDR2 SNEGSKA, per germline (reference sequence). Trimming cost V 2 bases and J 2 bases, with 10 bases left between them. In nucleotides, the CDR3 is TGCAGTGCTAGACTCCCAGGCCCCTACAATGAGCAGTTCTTC. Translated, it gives CSARLPGPYNEQFF.

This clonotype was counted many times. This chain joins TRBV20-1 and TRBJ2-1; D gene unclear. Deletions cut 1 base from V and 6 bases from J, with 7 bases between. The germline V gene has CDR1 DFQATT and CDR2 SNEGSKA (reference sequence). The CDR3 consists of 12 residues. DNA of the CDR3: TGCAGTGCTAGAGTCTTTTTCAATGAGCAGTTCTTC. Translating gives CSARVFFNEQFF.

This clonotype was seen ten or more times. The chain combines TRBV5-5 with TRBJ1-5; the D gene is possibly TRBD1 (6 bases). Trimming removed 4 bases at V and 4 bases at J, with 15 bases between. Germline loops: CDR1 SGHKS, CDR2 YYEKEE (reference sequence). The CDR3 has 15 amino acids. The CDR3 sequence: CASSTYAGANQPQHF. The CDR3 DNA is TGTGCCAGCAGCACCTACGCAGGGGCAAATCAGCCCCAGCATTTT. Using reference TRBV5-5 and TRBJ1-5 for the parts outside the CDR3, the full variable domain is DAGVTQSPTHLIKTRGQQVTLRCSPISGHKSVSWYQQVLGQGPQFIFQYYEKEERGRGNFPDRFSARQFPNYSSELNVNALLLGDSALYLCASSTYAGANQPQHFGDGTRLSIL.

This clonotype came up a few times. In DNA form, the CDR3 reads TGTGCCAGCAGTTACTTGGGGGCCAACGTCCTGACTTTC. Translation gives CASSYLGANVLTF. J is TRBJ2-6 and V is TRBV6-5; D gene uncertain. V was cut by 1 base and J by 4 bases, with 2 bases left in between. The CDR3 contains 13 residues. Germline CDR1 is MNHEY and CDR2 is SVGAGI.

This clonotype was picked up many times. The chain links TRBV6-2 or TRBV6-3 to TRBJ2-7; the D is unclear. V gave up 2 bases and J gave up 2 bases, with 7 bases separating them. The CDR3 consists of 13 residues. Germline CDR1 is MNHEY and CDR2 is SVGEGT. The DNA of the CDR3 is TGTGCCAGCAGTTACGCGCACCCCTACGAGCAGTACTTC. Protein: CASSYAHPYEQYF.

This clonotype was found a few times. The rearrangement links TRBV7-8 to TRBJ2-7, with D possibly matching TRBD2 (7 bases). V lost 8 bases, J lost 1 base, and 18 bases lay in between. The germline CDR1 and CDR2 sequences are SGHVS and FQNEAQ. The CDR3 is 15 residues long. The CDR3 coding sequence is TGTGCCAGCGGACTGGGGGGGCAAGGATCCTACGAGCAGTACTTC. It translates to CASGLGGQGSYEQYF.

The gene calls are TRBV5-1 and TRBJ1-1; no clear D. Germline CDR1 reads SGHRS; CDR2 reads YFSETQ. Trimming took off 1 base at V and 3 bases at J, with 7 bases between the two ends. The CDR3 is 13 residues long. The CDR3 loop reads CASSLSQYTEAFF. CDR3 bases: TGCGCCAGCAGCTTGAGTCAGTACACTGAAGCTTTCTTT.

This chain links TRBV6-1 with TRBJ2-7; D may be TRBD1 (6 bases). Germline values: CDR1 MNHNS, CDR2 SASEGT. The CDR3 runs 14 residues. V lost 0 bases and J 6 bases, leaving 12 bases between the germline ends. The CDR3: CASSEAGQLVEQYV. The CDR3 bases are TGTGCCAGCAGTGAAGCCGGACAGCTGGTCGAGCAGTACGTC.

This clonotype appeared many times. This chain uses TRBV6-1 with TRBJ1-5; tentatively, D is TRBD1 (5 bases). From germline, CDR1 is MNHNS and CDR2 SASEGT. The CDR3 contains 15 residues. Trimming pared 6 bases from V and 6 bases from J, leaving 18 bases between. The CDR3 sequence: CASRSRQGGGQPQHF. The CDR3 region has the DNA TGTGCCAGCAGAAGCAGGCAGGGAGGTGGTCAGCCCCAGCATTTT.

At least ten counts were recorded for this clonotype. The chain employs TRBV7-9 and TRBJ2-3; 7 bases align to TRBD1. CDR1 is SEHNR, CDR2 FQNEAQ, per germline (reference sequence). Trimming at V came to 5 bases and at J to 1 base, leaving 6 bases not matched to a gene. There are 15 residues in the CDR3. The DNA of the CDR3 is TGTGCCAGCAGCACTCGACAGGGACGCACAGATACGCAGTATTTT. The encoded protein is CASSTRQGRTDTQYF. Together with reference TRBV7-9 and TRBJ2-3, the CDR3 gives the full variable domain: DTGVSQNPRHKITKRGQNVTFRCDPISEHNRLYWYRQTLGQGPEFLTYFQNEAQLEKSRLLSDRFSAERPKGSFSTLEIQRTEQGDSAMYLCASSTRQGRTDTQYFGPGTRLTVL.

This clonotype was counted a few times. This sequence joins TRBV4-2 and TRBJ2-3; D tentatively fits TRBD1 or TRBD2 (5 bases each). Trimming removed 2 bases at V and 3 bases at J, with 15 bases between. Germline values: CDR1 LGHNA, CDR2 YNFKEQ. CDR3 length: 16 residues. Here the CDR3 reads CASSQRGKGTTDTQYF. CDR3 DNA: TGTGCCAGCAGCCAAAGGGGTAAGGGGACGACAGATACGCAGTATTTT.

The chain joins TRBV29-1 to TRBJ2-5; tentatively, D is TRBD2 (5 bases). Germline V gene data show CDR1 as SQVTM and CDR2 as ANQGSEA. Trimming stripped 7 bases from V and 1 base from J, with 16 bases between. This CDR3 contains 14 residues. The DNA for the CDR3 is TGCAGCGACCCTGGGGAGTATCTCCAAGAGACCCAGTACTTC. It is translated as CSDPGEYLQETQYF.

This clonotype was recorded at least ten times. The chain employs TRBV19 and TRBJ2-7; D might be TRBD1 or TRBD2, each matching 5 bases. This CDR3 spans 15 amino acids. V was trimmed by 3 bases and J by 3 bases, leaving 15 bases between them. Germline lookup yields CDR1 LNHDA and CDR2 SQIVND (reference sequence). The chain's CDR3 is CASSIGTGTGYEQYF. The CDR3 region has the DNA TGTGCCAGTAGTATCGGGACCGGGACGGGCTACGAGCAGTACTTC.

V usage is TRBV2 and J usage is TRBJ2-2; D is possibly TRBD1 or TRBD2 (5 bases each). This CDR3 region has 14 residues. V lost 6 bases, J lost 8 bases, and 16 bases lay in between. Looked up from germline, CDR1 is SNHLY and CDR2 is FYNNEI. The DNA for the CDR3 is TGTGCCAGCAGCGCTCTCATGGGGGAAGGGGAGCTGTTTTTT. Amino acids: CASSALMGEGELFF.